This is a list of T cell receptor beta chains from one sample in a study of response to subunit inactivated influenza vaccine. TCRdb itself ran the RT-PCR reads through MiXCR, one entry per CDR3 protein. The sample carries fewer than 600,000 distinct CDR3 sequences, 6% to 9% recorded once. Sequencing was performed on PBMCs from blood, taken approximately 25 months after vaccination. The receptor set was obtained from a man in his fifties or sixties who received an inactivated influenza vaccine. Both conserved end residues are part of each CDR3. D genes are given only for firm matches. Where a row states a size, it is once, few, many or the class of an expanded clone; other rows omit it.

j_gene	v_gene	d_gene	abundance	CDR3aa	CDR3nt
TRBJ2-4	TRBV6-5	-	many	CASSSTGAENIQYF	TGTGCCAGCAGTTCCACCGGGGCTGAAAACATTCAGTACTTC
TRBJ2-2	TRBV5-1	TRBD1	-	CASSSRDRDLWTGELFF	TGCGCCAGCAGCTCCCGGGACAGAGATCTATGGACCGGGGAGCTGTTTTTT
TRBJ1-3	TRBV7-2	-	many	CASSLDGVSGNTIYF	TGTGCCAGCAGCTTAGATGGGGTCTCTGGAAACACCATATATTTT
TRBJ1-5	TRBV6-1	TRBD1	few	CASSRDRDSNQPQHF	TGTGCCAGCAGCCGCGACAGGGATAGCAATCAGCCCCAGCATTTT
TRBJ1-1	TRBV12-3/TRBV12-4	TRBD1	many	CASRRGQASNTEAFF	TGTGCCAGCAGAAGGGGACAGGCAAGTAACACTGAAGCTTTCTTT
TRBJ1-2	TRBV9	-	few	CASKDGRASNYGYTF	TGTGCCAGCAAGGATGGGAGGGCGTCTAACTATGGCTACACCTTC
TRBJ2-7	TRBV4-1	TRBD1	-	CASSQDRGQRFGEQYF	TGCGCCAGCAGCCAAGATCGGGGACAGAGGTTCGGTGAGCAGTACTTC
TRBJ2-2	TRBV28	TRBD2	-	CASSLAGGGPGELFF	TGTGCCAGCAGTTTGGCGGGGGGGGGACCCGGGGAGCTGTTTTTT
TRBJ2-7	TRBV6-5	-	-	CASSYVRYYEQYF	TGTGCCAGCAGTTACGTCCGGTATTACGAGCAGTACTTC
TRBJ2-1	TRBV6-2/TRBV6-3	TRBD2	-	CASSYSPGGGVYNEQFF	TGTGCCAGCAGTTACTCTCCTGGCGGGGGGGTCTACAATGAGCAGTTCTTC
TRBJ2-5	TRBV4-3	TRBD2	many	CASSQVYGAGGSETQYF	TGCGCCAGCAGCCAAGTTTATGGAGCGGGGGGGTCAGAGACCCAGTACTTC
TRBJ1-6	TRBV20-1	-	few	CSARDGRRRPINSPLHF	TGCAGTGCTAGAGATGGTAGGCGGCGACCCATCAATTCACCCCTCCACTTT
TRBJ2-2	TRBV24-1	TRBD1	-	CATSERDRVIREELFF	TGTGCCACCAGTGAGCGGGACAGGGTAATTCGTGAGGAGCTGTTTTTT
TRBJ2-1	TRBV7-6	TRBD1	-	CASSLVGQNSYNEQFF	TGTGCCAGCAGCTTAGTGGGACAGAACTCCTACAATGAGCAGTTCTTC